The 7 T cell receptor beta chains below all came from one sample that was sequenced in a study of a mutant IDH1 vaccine in newly diagnosed glioma. Time point described: week 11, during vaccination. Every vaccine dose comprised 300 ug of mutant IDH1 20-mer peptide plus topical imiquimod. Their specific antigens are unknown. This table comes from immunoSEQ multiplex PCR, and its TCRdb copy is limited to in-frame clones, with some not included. This sample yields under 40,000 clones, of which roughly three quarters are seen a single time; around 24% belongs to the top ten. Sequencing was performed on PBMCs, taken from a glioma patient whose treatment included an IDH1 peptide vaccine. These TCRs come from a young man with glioma.

For the CDR3, the DNA is TGCGCCAGCAGCCAAGTTCAGGGGGGGCGACCCCAGCATTTT. It encodes CASSQVQGGRPQHF. The chain is built from TRBV4-1 and TRBJ1-5; 7 positions agree with TRBD1. There are 14 residues in the CDR3. Germline V CDR1 and CDR2: MGHRA, YSYEKL. V shed 1 base, J shed 10 bases, and the junction held 7 bases outside the gene matches.

V and J are TRBV9 and TRBJ1-5; D ambiguous. This CDR3 spans 15 amino acids. In germline, CDR1 is SGDLS, CDR2 YYNGEE. V lost 3 bases and J lost 4, with 14 bases in between. This CDR3 is CASSGAGSMNQPQHF. The CDR3 DNA is TGTGCCAGCAGCGGCGCCGGGAGTATGAATCAGCCCCAGCATTTT.

The V call is TRBV9, the J call TRBJ2-7; 7 bases map to TRBD1. CDR1 and CDR2 from the germline V gene are SGDLS and YYNGEE. V was clipped by 2 bases and J by 0 bases; unmatched bases: 5. CDR3 length equals 15 residues. In nucleotides, the CDR3 is TGTGCCAGCAGCGTCGGGACAGCCAACTCCTACGAGCAGTACTTC. The encoded protein is CASSVGTANSYEQYF.

The chain joins TRBV30 to TRBJ1-5; tentatively, D is TRBD1 (5 bases). This CDR3 has 16 amino acids. Germline loops: CDR1 GTSNPN, CDR2 SVGIG (reference sequence). Trimming stripped 0 bases from V and 2 bases from J, with 14 bases between. In DNA, the CDR3 is TGTGCCTGGAGTGTACTCGGGGGGGAAGGCAATCAGCCCCAGCATTTT. As protein: CAWSVLGGEGNQPQHF. Looking up the rest from reference TRBV30 and TRBJ1-5 gives the full variable domain: SQTIHQWPATLVQPVGSPLSLECTVEGTSNPNLYWYRQAAGRGLQLLFYSVGIGQISSEVPQNLSASRPQDRQFILSSKKLLLSDSGFYLCAWSVLGGEGNQPQHFGDGTRLSIL.

CDR3 region: CASSQDRASETQYF. Written as DNA, the CDR3 is TGTGCCAGCAGCCAGGACAGGGCGTCCGAGACCCAGTACTTC. The J gene is TRBJ2-5, the V gene TRBV2; 8 bases fit TRBD1. This CDR3 region has 14 residues. The germline V gene encodes CDR1 SNHLY and CDR2 FYNNEI. J lost 5 bases, V lost 6 bases, and 8 bases had no gene match.

The chain is built from TRBV7-6 and TRBJ2-3; the D is unclear. The CDR3 has 16 amino acids. Per the germline V gene, CDR1 is SGHVS and CDR2 is FNYEAQ. V lost 1 base to trimming and J lost 5 bases, with 16 bases between them. This CDR3 reads CASSLVAGVVLDTQYF. The CDR3, as DNA: TGTGCCAGCAGCTTAGTCGCAGGTGTCGTTTTAGATACGCAGTATTTT.

The chain is built from TRBV11-2 and TRBJ2-7, with D maybe TRBD1 (6 bases). V gave up 4 bases and J gave up 2 bases, with 9 bases separating them. Germline V gene lookup returns CDR1 SGHAT and CDR2 FQNNGV. CDR3 length: 13 amino acids. CDR3 residues: CASSSGTTYEQYF. CDR3 bases: TGTGCCAGCAGCTCTGGGACAACCTACGAGCAGTACTTC. The whole variable domain, remainder taken from reference TRBV11-2 and TRBJ2-7, is EAGVAQSPRYKIIEKRQSVAFWCNPISGHATLYWYQQILGQGPKLLIQFQNNGVVDDSQLPKDRFSAERLKGVDSTLKIQPAKLEDSAVYLCASSSGTTYEQYFGPGTRLTVT.